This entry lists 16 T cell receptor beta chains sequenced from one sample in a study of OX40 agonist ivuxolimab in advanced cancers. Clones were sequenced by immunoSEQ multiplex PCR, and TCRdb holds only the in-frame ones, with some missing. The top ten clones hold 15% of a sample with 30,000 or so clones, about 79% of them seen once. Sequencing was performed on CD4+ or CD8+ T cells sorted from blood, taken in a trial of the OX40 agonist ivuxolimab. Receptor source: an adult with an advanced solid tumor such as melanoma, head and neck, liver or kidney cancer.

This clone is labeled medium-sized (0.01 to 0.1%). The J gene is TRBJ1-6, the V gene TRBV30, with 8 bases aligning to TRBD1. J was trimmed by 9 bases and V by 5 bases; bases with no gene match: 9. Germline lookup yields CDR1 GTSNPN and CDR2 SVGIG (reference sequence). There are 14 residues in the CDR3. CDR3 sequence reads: CAWASAGGSSPLHF. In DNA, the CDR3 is TGTGCCTGGGCCTCGGCAGGGGGCAGTTCACCCCTCCACTTT.

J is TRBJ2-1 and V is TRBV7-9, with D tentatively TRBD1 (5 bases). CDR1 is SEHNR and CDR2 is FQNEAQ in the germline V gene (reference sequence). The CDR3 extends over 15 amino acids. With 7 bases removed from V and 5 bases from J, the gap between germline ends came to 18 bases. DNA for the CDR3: TGTGCCAGCATCAGAACGCAGGGCTCTAACAATGAGCAGTTCTTC. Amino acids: CASIRTQGSNNEQFF.

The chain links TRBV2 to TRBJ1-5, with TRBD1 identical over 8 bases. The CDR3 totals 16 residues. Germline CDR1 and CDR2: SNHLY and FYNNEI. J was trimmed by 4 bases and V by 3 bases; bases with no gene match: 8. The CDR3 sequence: CASSDHQGAFNQPQHF. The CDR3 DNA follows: TGTGCCAGCAGTGACCACCAGGGGGCGTTTAATCAGCCCCAGCATTTT.

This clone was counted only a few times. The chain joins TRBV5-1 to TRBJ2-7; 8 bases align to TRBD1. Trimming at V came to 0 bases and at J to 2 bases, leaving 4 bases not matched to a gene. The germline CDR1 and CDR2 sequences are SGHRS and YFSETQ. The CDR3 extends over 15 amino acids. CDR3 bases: TGCGCCAGCAGCTTGGCGCCGACAGGGGCCTACGAGCAGTACTTC. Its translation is CASSLAPTGAYEQYF.

CDR3 residues: CASSRAKTGYEQYF. DNA for the CDR3: TGTGCCAGCAGCCGCGCAAAGACGGGATACGAGCAGTACTTC. This chain links TRBV7-9 with TRBJ2-7, with D possibly being TRBD2 (5 bases). The CDR3 has 14 amino acids. Trimming took off 5 bases at V and 4 bases at J, with 15 bases between the two ends. Germline V lookup: CDR1 SEHNR, CDR2 FQNEAQ (reference sequence). The whole variable domain, filled in from reference TRBV7-9 and TRBJ2-7, reads DTGVSQNPRHKITKRGQNVTFRCDPISEHNRLYWYRQTLGQGPEFLTYFQNEAQLEKSRLLSDRFSAERPKGSFSTLEIQRTEQGDSAMYLCASSRAKTGYEQYFGPGTRLTVT.

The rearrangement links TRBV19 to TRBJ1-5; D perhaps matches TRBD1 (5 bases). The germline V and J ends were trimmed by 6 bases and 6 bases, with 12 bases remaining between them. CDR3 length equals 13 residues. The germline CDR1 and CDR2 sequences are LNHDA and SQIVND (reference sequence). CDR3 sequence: CASSREGIQPQHF. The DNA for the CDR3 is TGTGCCAGTAGCCGCGAGGGGATTCAGCCCCAGCATTTT.

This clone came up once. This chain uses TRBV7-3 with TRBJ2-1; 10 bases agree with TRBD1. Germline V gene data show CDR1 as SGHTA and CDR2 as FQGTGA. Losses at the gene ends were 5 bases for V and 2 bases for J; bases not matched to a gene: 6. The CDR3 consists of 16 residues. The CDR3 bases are TGTGCCAGCAGCCCACCCGGGACAGGGGCCTACAATGAGCAGTTCTTC. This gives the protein CASSPPGTGAYNEQFF.

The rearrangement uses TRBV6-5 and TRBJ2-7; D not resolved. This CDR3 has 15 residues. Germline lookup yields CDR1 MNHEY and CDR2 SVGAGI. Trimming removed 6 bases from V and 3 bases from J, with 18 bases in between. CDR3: CASRDSRASSYEQYF. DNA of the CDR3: TGTGCCAGCAGGGATTCTAGAGCCTCGAGCTACGAGCAGTACTTC.

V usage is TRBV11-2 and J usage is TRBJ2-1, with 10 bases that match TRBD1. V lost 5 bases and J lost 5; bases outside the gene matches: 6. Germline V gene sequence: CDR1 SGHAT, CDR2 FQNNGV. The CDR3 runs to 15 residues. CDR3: CASSPGTGVDNEQFF. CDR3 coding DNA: TGTGCCAGCAGCCCTGGGACAGGGGTAGACAATGAGCAGTTCTTC.

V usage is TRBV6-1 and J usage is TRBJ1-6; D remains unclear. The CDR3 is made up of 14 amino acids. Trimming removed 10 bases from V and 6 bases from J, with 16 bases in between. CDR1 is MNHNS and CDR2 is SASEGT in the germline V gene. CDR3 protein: CATVPPQINSPLHF. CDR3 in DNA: TGTGCCACCGTTCCGCCTCAGATTAATTCACCCCTCCACTTT.

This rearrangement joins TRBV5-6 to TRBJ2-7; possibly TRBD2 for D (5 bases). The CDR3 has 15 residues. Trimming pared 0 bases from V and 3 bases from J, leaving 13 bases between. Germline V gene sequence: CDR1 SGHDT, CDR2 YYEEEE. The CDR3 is CASSLAGRGIYEQYF. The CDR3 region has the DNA TGTGCCAGCAGCTTGGCCGGCCGAGGGATCTACGAGCAGTACTTC.

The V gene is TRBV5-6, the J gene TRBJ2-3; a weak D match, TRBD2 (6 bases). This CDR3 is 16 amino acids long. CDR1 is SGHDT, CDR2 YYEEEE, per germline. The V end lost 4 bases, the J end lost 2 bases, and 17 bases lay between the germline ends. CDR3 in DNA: TGTGCCAGCAGCCTGGACTTCGGCGGGGTCACAGATACGCAGTATTTT. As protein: CASSLDFGGVTDTQYF.

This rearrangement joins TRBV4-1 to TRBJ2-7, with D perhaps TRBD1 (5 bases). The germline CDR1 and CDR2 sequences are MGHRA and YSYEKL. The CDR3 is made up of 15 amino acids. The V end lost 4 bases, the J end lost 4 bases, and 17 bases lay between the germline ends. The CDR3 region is CASSPAAGQGYEQYF. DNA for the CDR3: TGCGCCAGCAGCCCCGCGGCAGGTCAGGGTTACGAGCAGTACTTC.

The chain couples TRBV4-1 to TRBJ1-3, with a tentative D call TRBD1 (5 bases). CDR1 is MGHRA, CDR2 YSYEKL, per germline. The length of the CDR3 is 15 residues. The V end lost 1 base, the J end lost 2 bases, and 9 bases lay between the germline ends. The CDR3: CASSQASGTGNTIYF. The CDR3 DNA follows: TGCGCCAGCAGCCAAGCGTCAGGGACTGGAAACACCATATATTTT.

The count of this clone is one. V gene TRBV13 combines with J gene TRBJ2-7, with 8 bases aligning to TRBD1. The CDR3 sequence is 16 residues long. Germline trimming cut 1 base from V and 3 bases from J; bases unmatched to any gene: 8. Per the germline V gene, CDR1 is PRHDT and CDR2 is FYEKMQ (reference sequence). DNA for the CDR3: TGTGCCAGCAGCTTAGCAAGGACAGGGCTTAACTACGAGCAGTACTTC. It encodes CASSLARTGLNYEQYF.

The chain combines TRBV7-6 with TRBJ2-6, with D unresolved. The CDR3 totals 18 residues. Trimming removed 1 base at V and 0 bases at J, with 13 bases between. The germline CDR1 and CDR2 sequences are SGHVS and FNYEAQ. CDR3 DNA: TGTGCCAGCAGCTTAGTGGCAGTCAGGCCCTCTGGGGCCAACGTCCTGACTTTC. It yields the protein CASSLVAVRPSGANVLTF.